A selection of T cell receptor beta chains follows, all from one sample in a study of response to subunit inactivated influenza vaccine. MiXCR, applied by TCRdb to the RT-PCR reads, yields one record per CDR3 protein. The table has 430,000 or so distinct CDR3 sequences, approximately 9.9% seen once. This specimen consisted of PBMCs from blood, obtained roughly 45 days after vaccination. The receptors derive from a man aged 45-65 years who received an inactivated influenza vaccine. CDR3s include the opening cysteine and the closing phenylalanine or tryptophan. D genes are given only for firm matches. A clone size is listed for some rows: how often the clone was seen (once, few, many), or a class if it is expanded.

V gene	clone size	J gene	D gene	CDR3 protein	CDR3 DNA
TRBV12-3/TRBV12-4	many	TRBJ1-2	NA	CASSLWEGNYGYTF	TGTGCCAGCAGCTTGTGGGAGGGGAACTATGGCTACACCTTC
TRBV20-1	NA	TRBJ2-1	TRBD2	CSAITGTTYNEQFF	TGCAGTGCAATCACCGGGACTACCTACAATGAGCAGTTCTTC
TRBV4-3	NA	TRBJ1-2	TRBD1	CASSQVSRGRGYTF	TGCGCCAGCAGCCAAGTCTCCAGGGGGCGCGGCTACACCTTC
TRBV24-1	NA	TRBJ2-5	NA	CATSAAGTSQETQYF	TGTGCCACCAGTGCCGCAGGGACCTCCCAAGAGACCCAGTACTTC
TRBV4-3	few	TRBJ2-7	TRBD2	CASSQVFGREGSYEQYF	TGCGCCAGCAGCCAAGTCTTTGGGCGGGAGGGTTCCTACGAGCAGTACTTC
TRBV29-1	many	TRBJ2-1	TRBD1	CSVDRVNEQFF	TGCAGCGTCGACAGGGTCAATGAGCAGTTCTTC
TRBV7-2	few	TRBJ1-2	TRBD1	CASSQTGTGAYGYTF	TGTGCCAGCAGCCAAACGGGGACAGGGGCCTATGGCTACACCTTC
TRBV29-1	NA	TRBJ2-1	TRBD2	CSKTSGSKNEQFF	TGCAGCAAGACTAGCGGGAGTAAAAATGAGCAGTTCTTC
TRBV5-1	NA	TRBJ2-3	TRBD2	CAISSPAGVVPDTQYF	TGCGCCATCAGCTCCCCAGCGGGGGTAGTCCCAGATACGCAGTATTTT
TRBV4-3	NA	TRBJ1-1	NA	CASSQGGGEAFF	TGCGCCAGCAGCCAAGGGGGGGGGGAAGCTTTCTTT
TRBV2	many	TRBJ2-5	TRBD2	CASSVLAGQETQYF	TGTGCCAGCAGTGTCCTAGCGGGACAAGAGACCCAGTACTTC
TRBV4-3	NA	TRBJ2-4	TRBD2	CASSREVGTTSSDIQYF	TGCGCCAGCAGCCGCGAAGTCGGGACTACCTCCTCGGACATTCAGTACTTC
TRBV20-1	few	TRBJ2-1	TRBD2	CSADVGLAGYNEQFF	TGCAGTGCTGACGTTGGACTAGCGGGGTACAATGAGCAGTTCTTC
TRBV7-8	NA	TRBJ2-3	NA	CASSLAMDRRRTDTQYF	TGTGCCAGCAGCTTAGCGATGGATAGGAGGCGCACAGATACGCAGTATTTT
TRBV5-1	few	TRBJ2-7	NA	CASSLGPGSSYEQYF	TGCGCCAGCAGCCTCGGGCCAGGGAGTTCCTACGAGCAGTACTTC
TRBV2	few	TRBJ2-1	NA	CASSVVDDYNEQFF	TGTGCCAGCAGTGTTGTAGATGACTACAATGAGCAGTTCTTC
TRBV6-2/TRBV6-3	few	TRBJ2-3	TRBD2	CASTGLAGAKVGDTQYF	TGTGCCAGCACCGGACTAGCGGGGGCAAAAGTCGGAGATACGCAGTATTTT
TRBV3-1	few	TRBJ1-4	NA	CASSQEGGNREKLFF	TGTGCCAGCAGCCAAGAAGGTGGGAATCGGGAAAAACTGTTTTTT
TRBV11-2	few	TRBJ1-1	NA	CASSLGRGQANEAFF	TGTGCCAGCAGCTTAGGAAGGGGCCAAGCAAACGAAGCTTTCTTT
TRBV20-1	NA	TRBJ2-3	TRBD2	CCAREGTSGRWADTQYF	TGCTGTGCTAGAGAGGGGACTAGCGGGAGGTGGGCAGATACGCAGTATTTT
TRBV4-2	many	TRBJ2-7	NA	CASSQGYSDTYEQYF	TGTGCCAGCAGCCAAGGATATAGTGATACCTACGAGCAGTACTTC
TRBV10-3	many	TRBJ2-4	NA	CAISTRQGGKNIQYF	TGTGCCATCAGTACTCGACAGGGAGGCAAAAACATTCAGTACTTC